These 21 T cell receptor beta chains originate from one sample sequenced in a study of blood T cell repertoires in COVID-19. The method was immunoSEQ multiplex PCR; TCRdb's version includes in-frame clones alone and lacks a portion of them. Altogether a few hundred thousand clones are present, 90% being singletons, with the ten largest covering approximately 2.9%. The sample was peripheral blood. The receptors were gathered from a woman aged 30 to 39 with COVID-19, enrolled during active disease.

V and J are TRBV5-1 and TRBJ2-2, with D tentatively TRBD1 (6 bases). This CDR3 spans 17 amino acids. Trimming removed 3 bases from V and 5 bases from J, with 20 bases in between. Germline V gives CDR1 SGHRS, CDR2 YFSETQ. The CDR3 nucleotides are TGCGCCAGCAGCTGGACCTCCGGGACAATTCGGACCGGGGAGCTGTTTTTT. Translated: CASSWTSGTIRTGELFF.

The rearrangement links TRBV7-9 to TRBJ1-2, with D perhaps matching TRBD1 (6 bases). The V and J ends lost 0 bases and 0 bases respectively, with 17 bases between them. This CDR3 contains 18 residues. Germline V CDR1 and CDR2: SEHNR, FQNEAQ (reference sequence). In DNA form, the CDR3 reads TGTGCCAGCAGCTTAGCGTCTTTGGGCAGGGGCACTAACTATGGCTACACCTTC. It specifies CASSLASLGRGTNYGYTF.

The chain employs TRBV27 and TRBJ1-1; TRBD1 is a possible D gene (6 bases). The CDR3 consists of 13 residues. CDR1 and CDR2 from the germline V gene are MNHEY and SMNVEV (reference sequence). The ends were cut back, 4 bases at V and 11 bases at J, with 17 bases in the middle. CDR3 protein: CASSSLPTGDAFF. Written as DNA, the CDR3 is TGTGCCAGCAGTTCTCTCCCGACAGGTGACGCTTTCTTT.

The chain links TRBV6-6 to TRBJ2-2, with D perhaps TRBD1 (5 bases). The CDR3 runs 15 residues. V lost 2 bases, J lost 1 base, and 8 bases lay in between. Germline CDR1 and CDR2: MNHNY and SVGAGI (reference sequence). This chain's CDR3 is CASSYRQGNTGELFF. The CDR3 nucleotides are TGTGCCAGCAGTTACAGGCAGGGGAACACCGGGGAGCTGTTTTTT.

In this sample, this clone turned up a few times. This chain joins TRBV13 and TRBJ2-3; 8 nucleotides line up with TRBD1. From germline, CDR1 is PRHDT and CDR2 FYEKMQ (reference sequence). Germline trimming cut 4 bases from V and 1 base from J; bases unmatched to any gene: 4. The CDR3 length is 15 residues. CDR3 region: CASSSGTGGTDTQYF. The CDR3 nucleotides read TGTGCCAGCAGCTCCGGGACAGGAGGCACAGATACGCAGTATTTT.

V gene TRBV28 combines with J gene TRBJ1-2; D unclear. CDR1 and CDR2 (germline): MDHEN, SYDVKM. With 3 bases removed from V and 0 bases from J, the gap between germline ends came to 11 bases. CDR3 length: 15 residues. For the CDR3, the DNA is TGTGCCAGCAGTTTTGAAACTCCTTCTAACTATGGCTACACCTTC. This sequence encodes CASSFETPSNYGYTF.

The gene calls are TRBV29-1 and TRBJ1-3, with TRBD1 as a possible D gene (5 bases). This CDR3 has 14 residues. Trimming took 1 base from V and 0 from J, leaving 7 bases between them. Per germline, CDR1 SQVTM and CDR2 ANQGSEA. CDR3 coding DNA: TGCAGCGTTGAAGGGGGCAACTCTGGAAACACCATATATTTT. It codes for CSVEGGNSGNTIYF.

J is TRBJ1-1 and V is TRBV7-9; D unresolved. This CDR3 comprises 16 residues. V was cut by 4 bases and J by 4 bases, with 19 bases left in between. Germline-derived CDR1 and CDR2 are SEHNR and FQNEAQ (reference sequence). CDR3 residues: CASSSSNGGWTTEAFF. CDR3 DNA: TGTGCCAGCAGCTCAAGTAATGGAGGGTGGACCACTGAAGCTTTCTTT. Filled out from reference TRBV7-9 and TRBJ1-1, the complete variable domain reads DTGVSQNPRHKITKRGQNVTFRCDPISEHNRLYWYRQTLGQGPEFLTYFQNEAQLEKSRLLSDRFSAERPKGSFSTLEIQRTEQGDSAMYLCASSSSNGGWTTEAFFGQGTRLTVV.

CDR3 DNA sequence: TGTGCCAGTAGTATGTTGGCTGCGGGGACTGAAGCTTTCTTT. Protein product: CASSMLAAGTEAFF. This chain uses TRBV19 with TRBJ1-1; no firm D call. The CDR3 covers 14 residues. Per germline, CDR1 LNHDA and CDR2 SQIVND (reference sequence). V lost 3 bases, J lost 5 bases, and 13 bases lay in between.

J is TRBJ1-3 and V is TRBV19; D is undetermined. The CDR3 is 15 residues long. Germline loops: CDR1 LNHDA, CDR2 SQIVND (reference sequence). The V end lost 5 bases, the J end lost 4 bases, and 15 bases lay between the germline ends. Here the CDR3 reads CASSFSPGGGNTIYF. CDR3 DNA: TGTGCCAGTAGTTTCAGCCCCGGCGGCGGAAACACCATATATTTT. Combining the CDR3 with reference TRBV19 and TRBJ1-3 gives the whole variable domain DGGITQSPKYLFRKEGQNVTLSCEQNLNHDAMYWYRQDPGQGLRLIYYSQIVNDFQKGDIAEGYSVSREKKESFPLTVTSAQKNPTAFYLCASSFSPGGGNTIYFGEGSWLTVV.

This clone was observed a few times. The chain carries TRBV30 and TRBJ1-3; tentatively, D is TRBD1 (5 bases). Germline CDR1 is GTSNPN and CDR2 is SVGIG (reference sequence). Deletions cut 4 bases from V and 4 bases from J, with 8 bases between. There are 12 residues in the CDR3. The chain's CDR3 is CAWTRGGNTIYF. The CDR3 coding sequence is TGTGCCTGGACTCGGGGGGGAAACACCATATATTTT.

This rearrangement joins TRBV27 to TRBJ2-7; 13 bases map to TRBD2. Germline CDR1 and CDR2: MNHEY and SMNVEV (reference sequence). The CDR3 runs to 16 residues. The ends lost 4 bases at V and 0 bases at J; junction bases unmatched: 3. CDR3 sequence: CASSSGLAGYSYEQYF. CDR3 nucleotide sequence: TGTGCCAGCAGTTCGGGACTAGCGGGATACTCCTACGAGCAGTACTTC.

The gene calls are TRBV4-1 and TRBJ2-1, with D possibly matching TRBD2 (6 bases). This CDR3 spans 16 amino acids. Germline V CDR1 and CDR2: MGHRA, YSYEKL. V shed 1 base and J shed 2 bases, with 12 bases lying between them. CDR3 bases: TGCGCCAGCAGCCAAGGCGCGGAGGGGCCCTACAATGAGCAGTTCTTC. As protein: CASSQGAEGPYNEQFF.

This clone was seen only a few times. CDR3 in amino acids: CATSDSQGFWEKLFF. The DNA of the CDR3 is TGTGCCACCAGTGATTCGCAGGGATTCTGGGAAAAACTGTTTTTT. The chain has TRBV24-1 and TRBJ1-4; the D gene is possibly TRBD1 (5 bases). CDR1 KGHDR and CDR2 SFDVKD come from the germline V gene. This CDR3 comprises 15 residues. The V end was cut by 2 bases, the J end by 8 bases, with 14 bases between.

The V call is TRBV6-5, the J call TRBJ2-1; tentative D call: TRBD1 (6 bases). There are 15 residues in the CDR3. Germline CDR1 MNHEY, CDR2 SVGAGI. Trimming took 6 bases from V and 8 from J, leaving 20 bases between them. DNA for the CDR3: TGTGCCAGCAGCCCCAGGGGAGCCAAGTACGATGAGCAGTTCTTC. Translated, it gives CASSPRGAKYDEQFF.

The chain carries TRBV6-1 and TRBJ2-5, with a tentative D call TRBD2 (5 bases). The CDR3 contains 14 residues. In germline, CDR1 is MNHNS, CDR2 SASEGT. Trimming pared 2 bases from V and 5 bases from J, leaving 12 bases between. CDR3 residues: CASSERSRGETQYF. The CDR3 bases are TGTGCCAGCAGTGAACGTTCTAGAGGGGAGACCCAGTACTTC.

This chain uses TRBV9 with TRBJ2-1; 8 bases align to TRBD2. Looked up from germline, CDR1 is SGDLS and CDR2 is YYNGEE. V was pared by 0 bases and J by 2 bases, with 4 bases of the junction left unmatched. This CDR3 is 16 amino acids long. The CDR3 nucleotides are TGTGCCAGCAGCGTAGTTTTAGCGGGGACCTACAATGAGCAGTTCTTC. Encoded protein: CASSVVLAGTYNEQFF.

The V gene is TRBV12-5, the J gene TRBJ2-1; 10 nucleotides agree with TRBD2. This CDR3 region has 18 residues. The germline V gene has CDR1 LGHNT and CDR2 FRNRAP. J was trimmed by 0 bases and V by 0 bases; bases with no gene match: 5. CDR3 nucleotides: TGTGCTAGTGGTTTGGTACTCAGCGGGAGGGACTCCTACAATGAGCAGTTCTTC. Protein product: CASGLVLSGRDSYNEQFF.

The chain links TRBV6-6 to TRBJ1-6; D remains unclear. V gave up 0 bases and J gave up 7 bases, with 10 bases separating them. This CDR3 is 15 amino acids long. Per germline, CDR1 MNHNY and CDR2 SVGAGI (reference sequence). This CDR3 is CASSYSYTGNSPLHF. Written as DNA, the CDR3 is TGTGCCAGCAGTTACTCCTACACGGGAAATTCACCCCTCCACTTT.

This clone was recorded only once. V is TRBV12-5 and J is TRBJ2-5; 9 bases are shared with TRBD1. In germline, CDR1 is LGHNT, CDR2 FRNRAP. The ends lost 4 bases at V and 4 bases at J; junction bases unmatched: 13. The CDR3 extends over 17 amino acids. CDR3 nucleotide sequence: TGTGCTAGTGGTTCCTATTCCGGGACAGGGTCAAGAGAGACCCAGTACTTC. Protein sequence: CASGSYSGTGSRETQYF.

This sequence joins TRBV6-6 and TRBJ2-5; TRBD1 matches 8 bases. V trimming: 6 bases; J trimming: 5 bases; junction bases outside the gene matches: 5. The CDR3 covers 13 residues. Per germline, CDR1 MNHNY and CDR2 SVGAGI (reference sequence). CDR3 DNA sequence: TGTGCCAGCAGAGACAGGGGATGGGAGACCCAGTACTTC. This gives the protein CASRDRGWETQYF.